This entry lists 8 T cell receptor beta chains sequenced from one sample in a study of blood T cell repertoires in COVID-19. Here immunoSEQ multiplex PCR was the method, and the copy in TCRdb shows in-frame clones only, minus some. Here the sample spans tens of thousands of clones, 80% to 90% being singletons. Sequencing was done on a sample of peripheral blood. These receptors were taken from a man aged 40-49 years with acute or convalescent COVID-19.

The V and J genes are TRBV29-1 and TRBJ1-1; no clear D. Between the trimmed V and J ends, which lost 7 bases and 4 bases, there was a span of 13 bases. Germline CDR1 reads SQVTM; CDR2 reads ANQGSEA. The CDR3 contains 12 residues. In nucleotides, the CDR3 is TGCAGCGCGCGGAGGGAGCCCACTGAAGCTTTCTTT. Its translation: CSARREPTEAFF. The whole variable domain, remainder taken from reference TRBV29-1 and TRBJ1-1, is SAVISQKPSRDICQRGTSLTIQCQVDSQVTMMFWYRQQPGQSLTLIATANQGSEATYESGFVIDKFPISRPNLTFSTLTVSNMSPEDSSIYLCSARREPTEAFFGQGTRLTVV.

The chain employs TRBV5-6 and TRBJ1-1; 10 nucleotides agree with TRBD1. CDR1 is SGHDT, CDR2 YYEEEE, per germline. This CDR3 spans 16 amino acids. Trimming at V came to 4 bases and at J to 5 bases, leaving 11 bases not matched to a gene. CDR3 amino acids: CASSQDRGRLGTEAFF. Here the CDR3 DNA reads TGTGCCAGCAGCCAAGACAGGGGGCGCCTAGGGACTGAAGCTTTCTTT.

This clone is medium-sized (0.01 to 0.1%) within its sample. This rearrangement joins TRBV6-4 to TRBJ2-1; TRBD2 agrees at 11 bases. The V and J ends lost 5 bases and 6 bases, in that order; junction bases with no gene match: 6. The CDR3 sequence is 15 residues long. Per germline, CDR1 MRHNA and CDR2 SNTAGT. The CDR3 loop reads CASSPTSGEGNEQFF. Here the CDR3 DNA reads TGTGCCAGCAGTCCGACTAGCGGGGAGGGCAATGAGCAGTTCTTC.

The V call is TRBV6-6, the J call TRBJ1-2; 7 nucleotides match TRBD1. Germline V gene sequence: CDR1 MNHNY, CDR2 SVGAGI (reference sequence). The CDR3 has 13 amino acids. With V trimmed by 5 bases and J by 2 bases, 2 bases remained unmatched. The CDR3 DNA follows: TGTGCCAGCAGTCTGACAGGGAACTATGGCTACACCTTC. It translates to CASSLTGNYGYTF.

V is TRBV7-9 and J is TRBJ2-7, with no clear D. The length of the CDR3 is 13 residues. In germline, CDR1 is SEHNR, CDR2 FQNEAQ (reference sequence). Trimming pared 1 base from V and 3 bases from J, leaving 7 bases between. The CDR3 here is CASSLERFYEQYF. DNA for the CDR3: TGTGCCAGCAGCTTAGAGCGTTTCTACGAGCAGTACTTC.

The chain employs TRBV7-8 and TRBJ2-1; TRBD1 aligns across 9 bases. Per germline, CDR1 SGHVS and CDR2 FQNEAQ. The CDR3 spans 16 residues. The V and J ends lost 6 bases and 0 bases, in that order; junction bases with no gene match: 6. The CDR3 DNA reads TGTGCCAGCAGACTACAGGGGGCGGCCTCCTACAATGAGCAGTTCTTC. Translation: CASRLQGAASYNEQFF.

This chain links TRBV29-1 with TRBJ1-3, with a tentative D call TRBD1 (5 bases). The germline gives CDR1 SQVTM, CDR2 ANQGSEA. V lost 6 bases and J 2 bases, leaving 11 bases between the germline ends. This CDR3 has 13 residues. The CDR3 reads CSVAGPTGNTIYF. The CDR3 DNA reads as TGCAGCGTGGCAGGGCCCACTGGAAACACCATATATTTT.

The CDR3 bases are TGTGCCTGGAGCCGCCGGGGTCGGTACGAGCAGTACTTC. Translated: CAWSRRGRYEQYF. This chain connects TRBV30 to TRBJ2-7; D is possibly TRBD2 (5 bases). Germline V gives CDR1 GTSNPN, CDR2 SVGIG (reference sequence). This CDR3 has 13 residues. V was cut by 3 bases and J by 4 bases, with 13 bases left in between.